This is a list of T cell receptor beta chains from one sample in a study of CD8 T cells in ankylosing spondylitis. MiXCR, run by TCRdb on the 5' RACE reads, gives a single entry per CDR3 protein. The profile covers about 210,000 distinct CDR3 sequences, with about 6.7% appearing a single time and 14% taken by the ten largest. Sequenced: blood, either unsorted or a sorted T cell fraction (not recorded which). These receptors all come from a male donor with ankylosing spondylitis. Each CDR3 is given without its conserved first and last residue. Only some rows state a clone size, as once, few, many or a class for expanded clones.

clone size | V gene | CDR3 protein
many | TRBV6-2/TRBV6-3 | ASRIQGQGIYNEQF
many | TRBV12-3/TRBV12-4 | ASSFPGELF
many | TRBV24-1 | ATSEYHTGVYNEQF
many | TRBV4-3 | ASSQWQGGDQPQH
many | TRBV29-1 | SASGLDNEQF
many | TRBV20-1 | SARPWGSTVDTQY
many | TRBV7-2 | ASSWGDRDYEQY
few | TRBV13 | ASSYPHDISEQF
many | TRBV7-6 | ASSERETYEQY
many | TRBV3-1 | ASSQDLTGTAYEQY
many | TRBV4-3 | ASGSLLSSYNEQF
many | TRBV5-1 | ASSSTDEQF
many | TRBV28 | ASRAWGDTQY
. | TRBV7-9 | ASSSEASPLH
few | TRBV3-1 | ASSHPGLAGGYEQY
. | TRBV6-4 | ASSEVAGYNEQF
few | TRBV6-1 | ASSPWTSGLSTDTQY
many | TRBV6-5 | ASSYSGGTGELF
many | TRBV12-3/TRBV12-4 | ASSSTRTEKLF
many | TRBV6-2/TRBV6-3 | ASNSQPTYEQY
many | TRBV24-1 | ATSTGYTGELF
few | TRBV6-1 | ASTAGREGDYEQY
many | TRBV6-5 | ASSYRDARLQY
. | TRBV3-1 | ASSQVAGASYEQY
many | TRBV5-1 | ASSPPPGLSTEAF
. | TRBV9 | ASSPAGGSYNEQF
. | TRBV19 | ASYDRAGNQPQH
few | TRBV20-1 | SARDWGRANTEAF
. | TRBV4-3 | ASSQDLGEFQSYGYT
many | TRBV7-9 | ASSLGSGLNTEAF
. | TRBV20-1 | SANSGGAVTYEQY
few | TRBV27 | ASAPGTGARNEQF
many | TRBV9 | ASSVSFGGVSYNEQF
. | TRBV4-2 | AMSHGLASWGSYNEQF
many | TRBV20-1 | SARRQGNPEAF
few | TRBV7-6 | ASSLGPGLAGDIQETQY
many | TRBV6-1 | ASSPRTGANEKLF
many | TRBV4-3 | ASSRDRALGMGSPLH
many | TRBV2 | ASRLQRSEQF
few | TRBV11-1 | ASSASVGGGYGYT
many | TRBV20-1 | SARGVSEEQY
. | TRBV20-1 | SARDLGTGTYEQY
many | TRBV12-3/TRBV12-4 | ASTQTGLSTDTQY
. | TRBV4-1 | ASSQDRFLNTGELF
few | TRBV7-2 | ASSLVLQGNQPQH
. | TRBV27 | ASSPGVSNTEAF
few | TRBV7-9 | ASSQETDQETQY
few | TRBV12-3/TRBV12-4 | ASRVSNSPLH
. | TRBV20-1 | SAFRGTSGSIYEQY